The 7 T cell receptor beta chains presented below share a single source sample, sequenced in a study of control samples from healthy donors and cancer patients. TCRdb's table, derived via immunoSEQ multiplex PCR, lists solely in-frame clones and lacks some. The repertoire includes 85,000 to 95,000 clones, around 80% of them detected once, and approximately 9.8% sits in the top ten. Material: blood. These receptors originate from a woman aged 55-70 years in good health.

This chain links TRBV18 with TRBJ1-1, with D perhaps matching TRBD1 (6 bases). V was trimmed by 2 bases and J by 0 bases, leaving 10 bases between them. This CDR3 comprises 15 residues. Germline values: CDR1 KGHSH, CDR2 LQKENI. The CDR3 loop is CASSPTGGLNTEAFF. CDR3 nucleotide sequence: TGTGCCAGCTCACCAACCGGGGGCCTGAACACTGAAGCTTTCTTT.

V usage is TRBV5-4 and J usage is TRBJ1-1, with 7 bases matching TRBD1. Germline V gene sequence: CDR1 SGHNT, CDR2 YYREEE (reference sequence). CDR3 length: 16 amino acids. V lost 4 bases to trimming and J lost 5 bases; unmatched junction nucleotides: 14. As DNA, the CDR3 is TGTGCCAGCAGCCAGGGGACAGCCCTAATGTCGACTGAAGCTTTCTTT. Translating gives CASSQGTALMSTEAFF.

CDR3 coding DNA: TGCGCCAGCAGCTTGGACGGCGGAAAGACCCAGTACTTC. Translating it yields CASSLDGGKTQYF. The V gene is TRBV5-1, the J gene TRBJ2-5; D unclear. Looked up from germline, CDR1 is SGHRS and CDR2 is YFSETQ. The CDR3 is 13 amino acids. V dropped 0 bases and J dropped 6 bases, with 9 bases sitting between them.

The gene calls are TRBV11-3 and TRBJ1-1, with D unresolved. The CDR3 contains 13 residues. Deletions cut 1 base from V and 1 base from J, with 4 bases between. Germline values: CDR1 SGHNT, CDR2 YENEEA. The CDR3 loop is CASSLGENTEAFF. CDR3 in DNA: TGTGCCAGCAGCTTAGGCGAGAACACTGAAGCTTTCTTT.

This clone showed up just a few times. The rearrangement joins TRBV3-1 (or the pseudogene TRBV3-2) to TRBJ1-1; D is unclear. The CDR3 has 14 amino acids. CDR1 is LGHDT and CDR2 is YNNKEL in the germline V gene (reference sequence). Between the trimmed V and J ends, which lost 4 bases and 0 bases, there was a span of 9 bases. CDR3 region: CASSPPQVNTEAFF. Written as DNA, the CDR3 is TGTGCCAGCAGCCCCCCCCAGGTGAACACTGAAGCTTTCTTT.

This chain connects TRBV29-1 to TRBJ2-7; D possibly corresponds to TRBD1 (6 bases). The length of the CDR3 is 13 residues. CDR1 and CDR2 from the germline V gene are SQVTM and ANQGSEA. Trimming took off 6 bases at V and 7 bases at J, with 19 bases between the two ends. The CDR3 coding sequence is TGCAGCGTCAGGAGGACTCAAAGGGGGGAGCAGTACTTC. Translated: CSVRRTQRGEQYF.

This chain uses TRBV6-5 with TRBJ2-3; a weak D match, TRBD1 (5 bases). The CDR3 totals 13 residues. V lost 7 bases and J lost 2, with 10 bases in between. Per the germline V gene, CDR1 is MNHEY and CDR2 is SVGAGI. CDR3 in DNA: TGTGCCAGCATTGGACAACTCACAGATACGCAGTATTTT. Translating gives CASIGQLTDTQYF.